The TCR beta chain described here comes from a study of blood T cells in healthy people across ages. The germline V gene encodes CDR1 DFQATT and CDR2 SNEGSKA (reference sequence). Trimming shortened V by 0 bases and J by 2 bases, and 16 bases separated the two germline ends. This CDR3 has 17 residues. Primed by a sample-barcoded 5' primer and a J-beta primer mix, a second PCR proceeded for roughly 6 to 12 cycles. TCRdb reprocessed the 5' RACE reads via MiXCR and lists one record per CDR3 protein. This sample has 500,000 to 700,000 distinct CDR3 sequences, with roughly 31% found just once. This clonotype was counted a few times.

The sample consisted of blood. This sequence joins TRBV20-1 and TRBJ2-2, with no clear D. This receptor was identified in an elderly woman in good health. CDR3 protein: CSARDLMGSGNTGELFF. The CDR3 DNA reads TGCAGTGCTAGAGATCTCATGGGCAGTGGCAACACCGGGGAGCTGTTTTTT.